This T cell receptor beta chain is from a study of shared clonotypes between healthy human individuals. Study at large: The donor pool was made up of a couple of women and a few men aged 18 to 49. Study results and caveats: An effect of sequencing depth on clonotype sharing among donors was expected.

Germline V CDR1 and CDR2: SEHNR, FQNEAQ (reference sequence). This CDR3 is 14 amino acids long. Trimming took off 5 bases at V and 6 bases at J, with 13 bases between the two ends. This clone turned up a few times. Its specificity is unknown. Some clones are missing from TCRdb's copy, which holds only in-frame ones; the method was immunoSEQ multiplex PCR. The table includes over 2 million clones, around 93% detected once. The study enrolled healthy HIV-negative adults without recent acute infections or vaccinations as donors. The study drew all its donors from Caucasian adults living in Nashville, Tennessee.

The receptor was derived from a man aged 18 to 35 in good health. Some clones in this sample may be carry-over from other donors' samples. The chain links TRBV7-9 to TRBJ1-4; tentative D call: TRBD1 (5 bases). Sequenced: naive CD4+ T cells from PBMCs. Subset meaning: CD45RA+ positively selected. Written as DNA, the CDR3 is TGTGCCAGCAGCCTTCGGATGGGGGATGAAAAACTGTTTTTT. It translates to CASSLRMGDEKLFF. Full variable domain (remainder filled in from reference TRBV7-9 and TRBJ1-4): DTGVSQNPRHKITKRGQNVTFRCDPISEHNRLYWYRQTLGQGPEFLTYFQNEAQLEKSRLLSDRFSAERPKGSFSTLEIQRTEQGDSAMYLCASSLRMGDEKLFFGSGTQLSVL.